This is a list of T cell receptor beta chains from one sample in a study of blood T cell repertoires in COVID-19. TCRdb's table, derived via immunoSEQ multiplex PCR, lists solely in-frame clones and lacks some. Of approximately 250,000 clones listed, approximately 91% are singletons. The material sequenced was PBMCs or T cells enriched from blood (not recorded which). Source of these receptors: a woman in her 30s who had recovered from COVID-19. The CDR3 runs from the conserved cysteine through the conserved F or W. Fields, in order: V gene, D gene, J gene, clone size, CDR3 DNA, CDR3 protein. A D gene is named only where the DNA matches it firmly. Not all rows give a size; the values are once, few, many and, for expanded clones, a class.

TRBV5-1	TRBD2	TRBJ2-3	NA	TGCGCCAGCAGCTATGCACCAGCGGGGGGGACAGATACGCAGTATTTT	CASSYAPAGGTDTQYF
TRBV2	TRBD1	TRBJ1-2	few	TGTGCCAGCAGCCGACAGGGAAACTATGGCTACACCTTC	CASSRQGNYGYTF
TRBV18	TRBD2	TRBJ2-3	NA	TGTGCCAGCTCACGTGTACTACCGGGACTAGCGGGAAAGGGGGATACGCAGTATTTT	CASSRVLPGLAGKGDTQYF
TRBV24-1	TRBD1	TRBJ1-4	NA	TGTGCCACCAGTGCCCAGGATGGGGACAGGGGAGAAAAACTGTTTTTT	CATSAQDGDRGEKLFF
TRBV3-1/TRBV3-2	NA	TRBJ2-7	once	TGTGCCAGCAGCCTCGCGGTGAGCTCCTACGAGCAGTACTTC	CASSLAVSSYEQYF
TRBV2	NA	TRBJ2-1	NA	TGTGCCAGCATGGCCAGAAGCTCCTACAATGAGCAGTTCTTC	CASMARSSYNEQFF
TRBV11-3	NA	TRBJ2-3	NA	TGTGCCAGCAGCTTAGACCTTAGAGCAGATACGCAGTATTTT	CASSLDLRADTQYF
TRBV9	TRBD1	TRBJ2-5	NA	TGTGCCAGCAAATTTGGGACAGGGCAACAAGAGACCCAGTACTTC	CASKFGTGQQETQYF
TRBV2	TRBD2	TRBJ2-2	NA	TGTGCCAGCAGTGTACTAGCGGACACCGGGGAGCTGTTTTTT	CASSVLADTGELFF
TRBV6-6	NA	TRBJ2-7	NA	TGTGCCAGCAGTTCCCTCGTTAGCGGTAGCTCCTACGAGCAGTACTTC	CASSSLVSGSSYEQYF
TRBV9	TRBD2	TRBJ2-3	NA	TGTGCCAGCAGCGCCGTTCGAGGCGCTAGCGGGTACACAGATACGCAGTATTTT	CASSAVRGASGYTDTQYF
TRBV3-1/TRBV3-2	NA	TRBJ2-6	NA	TGTGCCAGCAGCCAAGGCCGGTCCTCTGGGGCCAACGTCCTGACTTTC	CASSQGRSSGANVLTF
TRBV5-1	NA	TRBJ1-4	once	TGCGCCAGCAGCGTACAGCCCGACAGTGCAACTAATGAAAAACTGTTTTTT	CASSVQPDSATNEKLFF
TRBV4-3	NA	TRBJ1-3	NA	TGCGCCAGCAGCCAAGAGATTGGGCTAAGAAACACCATATATTTT	CASSQEIGLRNTIYF
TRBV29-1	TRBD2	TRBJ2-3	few	TGCAGCGTCGGGTTCGGGGGAGGGGCAGATACGCAGTATTTT	CSVGFGGGADTQYF
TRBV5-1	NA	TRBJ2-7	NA	TGCGCCAGCAGCCGACAGGAAGGTGAGCAGTACTTC	CASSRQEGEQYF
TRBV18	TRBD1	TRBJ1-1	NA	TGTGCCAGCTCACGGGACAGTGGCTATGAAGCTTTCTTT	CASSRDSGYEAFF
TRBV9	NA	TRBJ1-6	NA	TGTGCCAGCAGCGTGGAGTATAATTCACCCCTCCACTTT	CASSVEYNSPLHF
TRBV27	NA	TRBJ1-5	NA	TGTGCCAGCAGTTTTCGTGGACAGCATCAGCCCCAGCATTTT	CASSFRGQHQPQHF
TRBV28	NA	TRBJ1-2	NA	TGTGCCAGCAGTTACTGGCGGGGCTACACCTTC	CASSYWRGYTF
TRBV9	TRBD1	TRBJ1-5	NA	TGTGCCAGCAGCGTAGGGGCGGCCAGGGGGCAGCCCCAGCATTTT	CASSVGAARGQPQHF
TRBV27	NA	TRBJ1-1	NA	TGTGCCAGCAGTTTAGGAGGAAACACTGAAGCTTTCTTT	CASSLGGNTEAFF
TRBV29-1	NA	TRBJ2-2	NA	TGCAGCGTTGGGGGGACAATAACCACCGGGGAGCTGTTTTTT	CSVGGTITTGELFF
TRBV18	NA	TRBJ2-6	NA	TGTGCCAGCTCACGAACCCGACAGGAATCCTCCGGTAGCTCTGGGGCCAACGTCCTGACTTTC	CASSRTRQESSGSSGANVLTF
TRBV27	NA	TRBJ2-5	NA	TGTGCCAGCAGTTTAGGCTGGGCCAGGGCACAAGAGACCCAGTACTTC	CASSLGWARAQETQYF
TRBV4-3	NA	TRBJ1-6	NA	TGCGCCAGCAGCCAAGAGAGACAGATCATGTCACCCCTCCACTTT	CASSQERQIMSPLHF
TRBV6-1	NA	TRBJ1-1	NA	TGTGCCAGCAGTGAAACCTGGGCGAACACTGAAGCTTTCTTT	CASSETWANTEAFF
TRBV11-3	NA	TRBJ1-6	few	TGTGCCAGCAGCTTTACCGGGGGGCAGGGAGGTTCACCCCTCCACTTT	CASSFTGGQGGSPLHF
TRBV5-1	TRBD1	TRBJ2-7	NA	TGCGCCAGCAGCTTGGCCGGGACAGGATACTACGAGCAGTACTTC	CASSLAGTGYYEQYF
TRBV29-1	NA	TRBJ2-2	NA	TGCAGCGTTGGCGAACAGGCGAACACCGGGGAGCTGTTTTTT	CSVGEQANTGELFF
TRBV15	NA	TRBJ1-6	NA	TGTGCCACCAGCAGAGCGGGAATCGGTTCACCCCTCCACTTT	CATSRAGIGSPLHF
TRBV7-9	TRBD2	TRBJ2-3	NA	TGTGCCAGCAGCCCTCTAGCGGGTATGACAGATACGCAGTATTTT	CASSPLAGMTDTQYF
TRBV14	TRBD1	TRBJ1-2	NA	TGTGCCAGCAGCCAAATCAGGGGGCGCGACTATGGCTACACCTTC	CASSQIRGRDYGYTF
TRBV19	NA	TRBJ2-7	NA	TGTGCCAGTAGTATAGCATTCCGGGGCGAGCAGTACTTC	CASSIAFRGEQYF
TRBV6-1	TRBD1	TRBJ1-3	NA	TGTGCCAGCAGTGAAGGGGACAGGCGCGGCTTGTTAAACACCATATATTTT	CASSEGDRRGLLNTIYF
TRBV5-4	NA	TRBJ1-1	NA	TGTGCCAGCAGCTACCAGACACGGATGAACACTGAAGCTTTCTTT	CASSYQTRMNTEAFF
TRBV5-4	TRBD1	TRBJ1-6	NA	TGTGCCAGCAGCGTCAGGGGGCCTAATTCACCCCTCCACTTT	CASSVRGPNSPLHF
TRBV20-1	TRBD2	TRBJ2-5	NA	TGCAGCTCCGGACTAGCGGGATCCCAGTACTTC	CSSGLAGSQYF
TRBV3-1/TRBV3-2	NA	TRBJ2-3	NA	TGTGCCAGCAGCTACAAAGGGAGAGGAGATACGCAGTATTTT	CASSYKGRGDTQYF
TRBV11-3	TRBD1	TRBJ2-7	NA	TGTGCCAGCAACAACGCAGGGGGTGACTACGAGCAATACTTC	CASNNAGGDYEQYF
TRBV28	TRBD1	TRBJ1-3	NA	TGTGCCAGCAGAACAGGGGGCCCAGGAAACACCATATATTTT	CASRTGGPGNTIYF
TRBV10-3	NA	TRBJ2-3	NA	TGTGCCATCGAAGACACCAGCAGCACAGATACGCAGTATTTT	CAIEDTSSTDTQYF
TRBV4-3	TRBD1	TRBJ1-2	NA	TGCGCCAGCAGCCAGATGGGACAGGTCTCGAGGGGCTACACCTTC	CASSQMGQVSRGYTF
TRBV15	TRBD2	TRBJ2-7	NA	TGTGCCACCAGCTACCGACTAGCTGACTCCTACGAGCAGTACTTC	CATSYRLADSYEQYF
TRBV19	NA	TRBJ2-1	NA	TGTGCCAGTAGTCCAGCGGGTGTATACAATGAGCAGTTCTTC	CASSPAGVYNEQFF
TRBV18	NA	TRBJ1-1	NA	TGTGCCAGCTCACCCGGAGGACAGCCCGTAAACACTGAAGCTTTCTTT	CASSPGGQPVNTEAFF
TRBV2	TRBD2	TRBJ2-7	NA	TGTGCCAGCAGCTATGTCGCGTTGGGACTAGCAGCGCACGAGCAGTACTTC	CASSYVALGLAAHEQYF
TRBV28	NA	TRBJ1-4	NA	TGTGCCAGCAGGGACTTCCCCGCCGGTGAAAAACTGTTTTTT	CASRDFPAGEKLFF
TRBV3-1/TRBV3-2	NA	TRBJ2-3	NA	TGTGCCAGCAGCCTCGTGAGGGCCCACCATATTCGCACAGATACGCAGTATTTT	CASSLVRAHHIRTDTQYF
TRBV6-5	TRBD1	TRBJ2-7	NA	TGTGCCAGCAGTTACGCCGAACCGGACAGGGGAGAACAGCAGTACTTC	CASSYAEPDRGEQQYF
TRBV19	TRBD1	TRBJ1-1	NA	TGTGCCAGTAGTATCCCCGGACAGGGGAGCACTGAAGCTTTCTTT	CASSIPGQGSTEAFF
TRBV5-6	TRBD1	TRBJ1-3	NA	TGTGCCAGCAGGCTACAGGGGGCGCGGGGAAACACCATATATTTT	CASRLQGARGNTIYF
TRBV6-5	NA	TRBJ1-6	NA	TGTGCCAGCAGATATCAGGGACAAAATTCACCCCTCCACTTT	CASRYQGQNSPLHF
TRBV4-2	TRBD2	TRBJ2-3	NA	TGTGCCAGCAGCCGGTTTGGCGGGAGGGCCTCCCCCCCAGATACGCAGTATTTT	CASSRFGGRASPPDTQYF
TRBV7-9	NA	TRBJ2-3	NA	TGTGCCAGCAGCCTACGAGGACTAATCACAGATACGCAGTATTTT	CASSLRGLITDTQYF